The sequence of this T cell receptor (beta chain) was determined in a study of T cells in localized non-small cell lung cancer. Whole-study results and caveats: When the top 100 tumor clones were examined, a median about 60 of them also appeared in the adjacent lung, which was paired and uninvolved. Heterogeneity cannot be ruled out, as sequencing used one tumor region only. Measurement of T cell clonality placed uninvolved adjacent lung highest, above the level in tumor.

Clones were read by immunoSEQ multiplex PCR, and TCRdb kept only the in-frame ones, dropping some. The profile shows 100,000 to 150,000 clones, approximately 88% of them singletons. Remarks on this clone: Its antigen is unidentified.

This CDR3 has 15 amino acids. CDR1 is SNHLY, CDR2 FYNNEI, per germline. Trimming cost V 8 bases and J 3 bases; bases outside gene matches: 7. Sequences were derived from peripheral blood, sampled before any cancer treatment. The TCR comes from a female donor older than 55 with stage I lung adenocarcinoma. V and J are TRBV2 and TRBJ1-3; TRBD1 aligns across 10 bases. The CDR3 region has the DNA TGTGCCAGCGCCGGGACAGGGGTTAGTGGAAACACCATATATTTT. Its translation is CASAGTGVSGNTIYF.